The text below deals with one TCR beta chain. Researchers sorted participants into cohorts using their self-reported clinical history. The CDR3 spans 14 residues. V was pared by 4 bases and J by 4 bases, with 15 bases between. Germline V gene lookup returns CDR1 SGHDT and CDR2 YYEEEE. The data derive from a study of blood T cell repertoires in COVID-19. As for the study in general: COVID-19 samples from acute and convalescent phases originated in the United States, Italy and Spain. T cells, B-cell-depleted T cells, or PBMCs provided the cDNA or gDNA that served as material.

Data came from immunoSEQ multiplex PCR; TCRdb stores just in-frame clones and leaves some out. The sample holds about 200,000 clones, about 82% seen once. This receptor was taken from a man aged 40-49 years with acute COVID-19. The V call is TRBV5-6, the J call TRBJ2-7; weak D call: TRBD1 (6 bases). The sequenced sample consisted of PBMCs or T cells enriched from blood (not recorded which). The CDR3 coding sequence is TGTGCCAGCAGCGCTACCGCCAGGGGATACGAGCAGTACTTC. Amino acid sequence: CASSATARGYEQYF.